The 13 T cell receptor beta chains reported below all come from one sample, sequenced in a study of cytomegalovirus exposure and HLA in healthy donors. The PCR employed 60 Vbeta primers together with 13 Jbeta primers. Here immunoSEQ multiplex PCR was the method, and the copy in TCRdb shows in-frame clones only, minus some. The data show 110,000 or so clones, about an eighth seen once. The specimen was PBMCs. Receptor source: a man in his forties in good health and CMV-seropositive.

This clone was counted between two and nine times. CDR3 loop: CASSPGRFSTQQYF. CDR3 nucleotides: TGTGCCAGCTCACCGGGCCGGTTTTCTACGCAGCAGTACTTC. The chain couples TRBV18 to TRBJ2-7; D is uncertain. This CDR3 has 14 residues. The germline gives CDR1 KGHSH, CDR2 LQKENI. V was cut by 3 bases and J by 8 bases, with 17 bases left in between.

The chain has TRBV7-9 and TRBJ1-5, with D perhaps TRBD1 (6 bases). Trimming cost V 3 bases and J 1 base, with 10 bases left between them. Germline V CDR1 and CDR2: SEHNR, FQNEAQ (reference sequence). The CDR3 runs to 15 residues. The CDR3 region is CASSFEGDSNQPQHF. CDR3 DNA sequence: TGTGCCAGCAGCTTCGAGGGGGACAGCAATCAGCCCCAGCATTTT. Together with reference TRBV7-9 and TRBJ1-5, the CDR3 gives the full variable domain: DTGVSQNPRHKITKRGQNVTFRCDPISEHNRLYWYRQTLGQGPEFLTYFQNEAQLEKSRLLSDRFSAERPKGSFSTLEIQRTEQGDSAMYLCASSFEGDSNQPQHFGDGTRLSIL.

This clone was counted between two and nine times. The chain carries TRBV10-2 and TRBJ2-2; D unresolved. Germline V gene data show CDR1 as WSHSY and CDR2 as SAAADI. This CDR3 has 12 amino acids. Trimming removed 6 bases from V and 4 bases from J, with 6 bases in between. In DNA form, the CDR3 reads TGCGCCAGCAGCGTCTTCACCGGGGAGCTGTTTTTT. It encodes CASSVFTGELFF.

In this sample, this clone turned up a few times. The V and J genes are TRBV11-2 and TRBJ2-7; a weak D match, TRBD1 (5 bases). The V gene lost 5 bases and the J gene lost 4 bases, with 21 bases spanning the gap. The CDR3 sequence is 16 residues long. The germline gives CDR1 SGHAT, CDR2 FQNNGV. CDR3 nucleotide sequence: TGTGCCAGCAGCCCCCTGGGGCCGGGTTTGGAATACGAGCAGTACTTC. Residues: CASSPLGPGLEYEQYF.

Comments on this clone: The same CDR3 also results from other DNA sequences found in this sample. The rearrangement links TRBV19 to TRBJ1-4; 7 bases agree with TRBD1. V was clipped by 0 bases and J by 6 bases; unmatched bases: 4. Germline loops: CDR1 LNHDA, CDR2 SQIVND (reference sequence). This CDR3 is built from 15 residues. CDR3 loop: CASSIDRGTDEKLFF. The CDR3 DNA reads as TGTGCCAGTAGTATAGATCGGGGGACAGATGAAAAACTGTTTTTT.

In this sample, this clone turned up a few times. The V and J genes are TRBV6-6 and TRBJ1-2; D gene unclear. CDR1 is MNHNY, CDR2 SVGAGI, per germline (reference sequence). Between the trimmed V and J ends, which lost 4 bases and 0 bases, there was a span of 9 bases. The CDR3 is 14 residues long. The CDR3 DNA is TGTGCCAGCAGTTTGGGCACCTCTAACTATGGCTACACCTTC. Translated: CASSLGTSNYGYTF.

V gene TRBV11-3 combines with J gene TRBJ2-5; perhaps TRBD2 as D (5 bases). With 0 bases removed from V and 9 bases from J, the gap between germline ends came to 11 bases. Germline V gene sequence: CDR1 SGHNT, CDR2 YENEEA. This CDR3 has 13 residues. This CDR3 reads CASSLDHGRAQYF. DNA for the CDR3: TGTGCCAGCAGCTTAGATCACGGGCGGGCCCAGTACTTC.

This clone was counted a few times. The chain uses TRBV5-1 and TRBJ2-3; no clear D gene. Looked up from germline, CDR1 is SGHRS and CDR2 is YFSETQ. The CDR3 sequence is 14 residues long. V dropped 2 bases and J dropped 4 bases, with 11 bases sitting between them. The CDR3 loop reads CASSFFSVADTQYF. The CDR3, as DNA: TGCGCCAGCAGCTTCTTTAGTGTGGCAGATACGCAGTATTTT. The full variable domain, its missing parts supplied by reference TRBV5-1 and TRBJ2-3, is KAGVTQTPRYLIKTRGQQVTLSCSPISGHRSVSWYQQTPGQGLQFLFEYFSETQRNKGNFPGRFSGRQFSNSRSEMNVSTLELGDSALYLCASSFFSVADTQYFGPGTRLTVL.

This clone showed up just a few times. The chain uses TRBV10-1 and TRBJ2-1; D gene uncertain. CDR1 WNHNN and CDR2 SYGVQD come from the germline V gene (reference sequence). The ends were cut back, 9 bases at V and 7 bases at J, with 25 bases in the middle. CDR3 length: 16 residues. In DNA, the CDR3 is TGCGCCAGGGTAAGCTCCACCAAGCGAAAGGAGAATGAGCAGTTCTTC. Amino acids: CARVSSTKRKENEQFF.

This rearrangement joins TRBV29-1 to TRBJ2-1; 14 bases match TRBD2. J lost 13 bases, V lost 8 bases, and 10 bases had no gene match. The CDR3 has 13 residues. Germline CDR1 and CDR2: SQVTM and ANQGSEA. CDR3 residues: CSLGTSGGPGQFF. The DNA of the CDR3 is TGCAGCTTAGGGACTAGCGGGGGCCCCGGACAGTTCTTC.

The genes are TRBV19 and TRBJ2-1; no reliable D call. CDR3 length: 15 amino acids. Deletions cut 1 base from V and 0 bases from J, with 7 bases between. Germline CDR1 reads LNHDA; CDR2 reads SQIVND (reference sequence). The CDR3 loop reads CASSIVHSSYNEQFF. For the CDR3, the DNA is TGTGCCAGTAGTATAGTCCACAGCTCCTACAATGAGCAGTTCTTC.

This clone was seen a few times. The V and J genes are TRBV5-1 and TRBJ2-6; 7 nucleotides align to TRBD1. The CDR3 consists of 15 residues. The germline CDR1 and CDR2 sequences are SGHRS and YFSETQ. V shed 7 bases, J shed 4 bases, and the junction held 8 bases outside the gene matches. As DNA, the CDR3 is TGCGCCAGCGCGACACAGGGGCTCGGGGCCAACGTCCTGACTTTC. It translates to CASATQGLGANVLTF.

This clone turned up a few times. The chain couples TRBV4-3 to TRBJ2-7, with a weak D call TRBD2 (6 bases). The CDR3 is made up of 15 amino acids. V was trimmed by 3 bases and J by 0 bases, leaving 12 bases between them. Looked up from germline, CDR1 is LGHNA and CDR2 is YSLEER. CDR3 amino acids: CASSQGGDSSYEQYF. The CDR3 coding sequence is TGCGCCAGCAGCCAGGGCGGGGATAGCTCCTACGAGCAGTACTTC.